The TCR beta chain described here comes from a study of blood T cells in healthy people across ages. Regarding the study as a whole: Since the PBMCs were unsorted, naive and antigen-experienced cells could not be conclusively compared. Underestimates were what the diversity estimates from one million T cells were considered to be. The fall in TCR beta diversity per million T cells was roughly linear with age.

On this clonotype itself: The antigen remains undetermined.

The CDR3 runs 16 residues. The junction had 11 bases not matched to a gene; V was cut back by 5 bases and J by 3 bases. Germline CDR1 SGHTA, CDR2 FQGNSA. It was with a sample-barcoded 5' primer and a J-beta primer mix that a second PCR of roughly 6 to 12 cycles was run. In TCRdb, the 5' RACE reads were re-called with MiXCR into one record per CDR3 protein. The sample yields approximately 800,000 distinct CDR3 sequences, about 59% seen once. The clonotype comes from a man younger than 40 in good health. V gene TRBV7-2 combines with J gene TRBJ2-7; 9 nucleotides line up with TRBD2. The material sequenced was blood. CDR3 nucleotide sequence: TGTGCCAGCAGCCCTTCAGCGGGGGGCAATGGCTACGAGCAGTACTTC. Translated, it gives CASSPSAGGNGYEQYF.